This T cell receptor beta chain was found in a study of T cell responses to AZD1222 COVID-19 vaccine. The study, taken as a whole, reports: Only five to seven AZD1222 recipients were seropositive at baseline. Mostly white British, mostly female donors; authors suggested clonal diversity may be underestimated. Recipients of two AZD1222 doses showed rising Spike-specific TCR breadth and depth. Within unmutated variant regions lay the reported targets of nearly half of spike-specific TCRs.

Profiling relied on immunoSEQ multiplex PCR, and the TCRdb table lists in-frame clones only, not all of them. The profile covers approximately 130,000 clones, with roughly 93% appearing a single time and under 4% taken by the ten largest. Per the germline V gene, CDR1 is KGHDR and CDR2 is SFDVKD. This CDR3 spans 18 amino acids. Trimming removed 4 bases at V and 5 bases at J, with 22 bases between. About this clone itself: No antigen is known for it.

The TCR originated in an adult in good health. Sequencing used peripheral blood, obtained on day 0 of AZD1222 vaccination. The chain joins TRBV24-1 to TRBJ2-2; possible D gene TRBD1, 5 bases. CDR3 protein: CATSDPTRASYVTGELFF. The DNA for the CDR3 is TGTGCCACCAGTGACCCTACCAGGGCTTCTTATGTAACCGGGGAGCTGTTTTTT.